What follows describes a single T cell receptor beta chain. What it binds is unknown. These data come from a study of post-analysis software for immune sequencing data. Whole-study findings and limits: Four or five TRBV segments were more frequent in patients than controls; TRBV5-6, TRBV5-1 and TRBV20-1 belonged to this group.

Unique molecular identifiers were present in the TCR beta cDNA libraries. TCRdb independently ran MiXCR on the PCR reads; one entry per CDR3 protein. The table lists about 380,000 distinct CDR3 sequences, less than 40% of them singletons. The germline V gene encodes CDR1 SGHRS and CDR2 YFSETQ. The CDR3 consists of 15 residues. Deletions cut 3 bases from V and 0 bases from J, with 12 bases between. The source of this sequence is a girl under 18 with multiple sclerosis. V is TRBV5-1 and J is TRBJ1-1; D is undetermined. The specimen sequenced was blood. CDR3 coding DNA: TGCGCCAGCAGCTCGGCCGGAACGGTGAACACTGAAGCTTTCTTT. Protein product: CASSSAGTVNTEAFF. The full variable domain, its missing parts supplied by reference TRBV5-1 and TRBJ1-1, is KAGVTQTPRYLIKTRGQQVTLSCSPISGHRSVSWYQQTPGQGLQFLFEYFSETQRNKGNFPGRFSGRQFSNSRSEMNVSTLELGDSALYLCASSSAGTVNTEAFFGQGTRLTVV.